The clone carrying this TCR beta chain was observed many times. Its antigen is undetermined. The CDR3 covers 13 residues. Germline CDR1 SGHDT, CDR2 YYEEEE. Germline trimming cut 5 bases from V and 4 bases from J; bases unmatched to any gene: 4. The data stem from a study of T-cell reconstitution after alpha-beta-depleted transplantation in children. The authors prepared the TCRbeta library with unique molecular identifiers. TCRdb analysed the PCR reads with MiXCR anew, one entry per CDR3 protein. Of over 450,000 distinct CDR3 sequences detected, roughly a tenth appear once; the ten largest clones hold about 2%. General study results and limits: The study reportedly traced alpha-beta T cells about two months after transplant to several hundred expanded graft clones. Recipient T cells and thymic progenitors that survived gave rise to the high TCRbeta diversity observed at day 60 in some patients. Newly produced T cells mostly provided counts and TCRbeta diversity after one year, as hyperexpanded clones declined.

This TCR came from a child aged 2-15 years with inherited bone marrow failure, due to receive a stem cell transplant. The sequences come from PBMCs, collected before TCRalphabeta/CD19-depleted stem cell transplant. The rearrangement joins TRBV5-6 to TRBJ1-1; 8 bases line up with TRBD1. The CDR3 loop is CASSNRGFTEAFF. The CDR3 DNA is TGTGCCAGCAGTAACAGGGGGTTCACTGAAGCTTTCTTT.